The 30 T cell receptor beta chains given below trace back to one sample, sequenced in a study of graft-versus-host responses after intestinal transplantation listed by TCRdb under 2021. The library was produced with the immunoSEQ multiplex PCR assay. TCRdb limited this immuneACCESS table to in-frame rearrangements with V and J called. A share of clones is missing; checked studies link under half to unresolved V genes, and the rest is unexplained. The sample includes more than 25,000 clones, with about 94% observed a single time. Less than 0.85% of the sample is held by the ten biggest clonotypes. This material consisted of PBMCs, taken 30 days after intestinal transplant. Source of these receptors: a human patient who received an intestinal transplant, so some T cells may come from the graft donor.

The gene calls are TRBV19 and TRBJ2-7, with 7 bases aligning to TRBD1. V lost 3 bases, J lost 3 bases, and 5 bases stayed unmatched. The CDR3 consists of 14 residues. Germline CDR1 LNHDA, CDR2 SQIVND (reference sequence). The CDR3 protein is CASSMRGQNYEQYF. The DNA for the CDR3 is TGTGCCAGTAGTATGAGGGGGCAGAACTACGAGCAGTACTTC.

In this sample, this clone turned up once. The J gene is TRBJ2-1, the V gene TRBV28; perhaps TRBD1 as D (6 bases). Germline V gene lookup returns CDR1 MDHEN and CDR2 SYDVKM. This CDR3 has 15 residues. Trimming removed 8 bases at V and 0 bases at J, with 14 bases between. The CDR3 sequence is CASGRDKVSYNEQFF. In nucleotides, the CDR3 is TGTGCCAGCGGCCGGGACAAGGTCTCCTACAATGAGCAGTTCTTC.

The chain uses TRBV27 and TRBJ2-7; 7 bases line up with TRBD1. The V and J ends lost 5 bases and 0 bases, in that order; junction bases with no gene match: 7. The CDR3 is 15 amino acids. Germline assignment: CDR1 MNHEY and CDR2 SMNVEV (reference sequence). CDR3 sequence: CASSPRTGSSYEQYF. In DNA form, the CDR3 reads TGTGCCAGCAGTCCCCGGACAGGCAGCTCCTACGAGCAGTACTTC.

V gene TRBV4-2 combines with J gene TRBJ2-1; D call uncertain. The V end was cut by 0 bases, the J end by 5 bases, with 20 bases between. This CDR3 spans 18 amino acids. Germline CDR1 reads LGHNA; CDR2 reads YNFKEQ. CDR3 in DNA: TGTGCCAGCAGCCAAGATCCCCTCGTGGAAGAGGCAGACAATGAGCAGTTCTTC. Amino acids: CASSQDPLVEEADNEQFF.

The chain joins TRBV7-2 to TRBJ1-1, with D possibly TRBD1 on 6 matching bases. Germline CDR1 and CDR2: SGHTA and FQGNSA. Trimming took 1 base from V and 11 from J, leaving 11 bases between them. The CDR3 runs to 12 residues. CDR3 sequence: CASSLGGQVAFF. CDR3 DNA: TGTGCCAGCAGCTTAGGGGGACAAGTGGCTTTCTTT.

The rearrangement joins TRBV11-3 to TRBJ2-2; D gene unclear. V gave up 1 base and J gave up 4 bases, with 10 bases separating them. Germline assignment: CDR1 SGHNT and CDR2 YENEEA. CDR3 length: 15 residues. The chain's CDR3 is CASSLARAGTGELFF. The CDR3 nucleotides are TGTGCCAGCAGCTTAGCTAGAGCAGGCACCGGGGAGCTGTTTTTT.

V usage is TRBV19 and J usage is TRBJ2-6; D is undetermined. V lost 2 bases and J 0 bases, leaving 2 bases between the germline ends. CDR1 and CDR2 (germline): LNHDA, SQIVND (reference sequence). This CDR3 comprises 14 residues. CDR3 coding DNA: TGTGCCAGTAGTATACTCTCTGGGGCCAACGTCCTGACTTTC. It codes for CASSILSGANVLTF.

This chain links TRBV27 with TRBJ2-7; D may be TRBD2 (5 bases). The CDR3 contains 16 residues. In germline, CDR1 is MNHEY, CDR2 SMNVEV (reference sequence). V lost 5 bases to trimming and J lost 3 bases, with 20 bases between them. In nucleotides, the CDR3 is TGTGCCAGCAGTGCCTCTTCCCGGGAAGGGTACTACGAGCAGTACTTC. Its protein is CASSASSREGYYEQYF.

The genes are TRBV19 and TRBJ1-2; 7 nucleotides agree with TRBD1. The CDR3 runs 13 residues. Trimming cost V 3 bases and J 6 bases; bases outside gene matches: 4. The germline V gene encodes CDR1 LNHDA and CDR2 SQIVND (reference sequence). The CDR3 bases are TGTGCCAGTAGTATCGACAGGGCCCATGGCTACACCTTC. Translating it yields CASSIDRAHGYTF.

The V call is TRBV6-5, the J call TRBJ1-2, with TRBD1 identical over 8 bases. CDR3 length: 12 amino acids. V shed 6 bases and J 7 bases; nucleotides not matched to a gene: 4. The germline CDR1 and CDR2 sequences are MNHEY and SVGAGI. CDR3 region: CASRRQGSGYTF. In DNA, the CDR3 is TGTGCCAGCAGAAGACAGGGGTCTGGCTACACCTTC.

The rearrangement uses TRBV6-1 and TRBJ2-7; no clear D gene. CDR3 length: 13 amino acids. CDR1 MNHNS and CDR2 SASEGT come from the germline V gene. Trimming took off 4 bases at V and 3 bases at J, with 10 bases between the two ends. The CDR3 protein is CASSAATYYEQYF. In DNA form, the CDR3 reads TGTGCCAGCAGTGCAGCCACCTACTACGAGCAGTACTTC.

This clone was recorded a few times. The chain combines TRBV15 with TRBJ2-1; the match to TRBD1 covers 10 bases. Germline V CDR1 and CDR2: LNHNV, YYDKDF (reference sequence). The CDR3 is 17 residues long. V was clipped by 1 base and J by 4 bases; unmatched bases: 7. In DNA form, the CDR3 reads TGTGCCACCAGCAGAGTCCCCGGGACAGGGGTTTACAATGAGCAGTTCTTC. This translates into CATSRVPGTGVYNEQFF.

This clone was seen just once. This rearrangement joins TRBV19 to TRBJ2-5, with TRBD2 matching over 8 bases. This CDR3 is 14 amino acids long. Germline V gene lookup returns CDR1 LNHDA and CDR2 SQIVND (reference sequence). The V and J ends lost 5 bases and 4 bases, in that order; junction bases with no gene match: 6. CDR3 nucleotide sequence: TGTGCCAGTAGTGCCGTCGCGGGAGGAGAGACCCAGTACTTC. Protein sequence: CASSAVAGGETQYF.

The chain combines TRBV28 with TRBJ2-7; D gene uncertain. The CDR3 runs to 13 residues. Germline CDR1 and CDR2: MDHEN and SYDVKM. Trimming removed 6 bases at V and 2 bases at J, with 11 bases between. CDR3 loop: CASSGRSPYEQYF. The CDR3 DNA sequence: TGTGCCAGCAGCGGCAGGAGCCCCTACGAGCAGTACTTC.

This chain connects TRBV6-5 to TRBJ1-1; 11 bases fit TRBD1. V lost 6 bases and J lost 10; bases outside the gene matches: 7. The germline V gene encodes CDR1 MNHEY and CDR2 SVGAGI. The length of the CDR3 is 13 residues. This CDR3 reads CASSRGQGARAFF. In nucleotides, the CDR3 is TGTGCCAGCAGCCGTGGACAGGGGGCTCGAGCTTTCTTT.

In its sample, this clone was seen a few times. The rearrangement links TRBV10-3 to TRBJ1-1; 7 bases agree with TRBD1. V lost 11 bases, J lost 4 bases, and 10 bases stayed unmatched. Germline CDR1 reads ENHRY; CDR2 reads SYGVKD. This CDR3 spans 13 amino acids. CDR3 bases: TGTGCCTCCTCAGGGCAGGGGGTCACTGAAGCTTTCTTT. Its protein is CASSGQGVTEAFF.

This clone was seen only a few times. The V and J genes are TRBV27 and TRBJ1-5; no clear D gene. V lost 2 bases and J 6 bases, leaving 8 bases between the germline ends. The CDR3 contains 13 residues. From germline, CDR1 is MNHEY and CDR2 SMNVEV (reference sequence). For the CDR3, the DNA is TGTGCCAGCAGTTTAGGGTTTTTTCAGCCCCAGCATTTT. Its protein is CASSLGFFQPQHF.

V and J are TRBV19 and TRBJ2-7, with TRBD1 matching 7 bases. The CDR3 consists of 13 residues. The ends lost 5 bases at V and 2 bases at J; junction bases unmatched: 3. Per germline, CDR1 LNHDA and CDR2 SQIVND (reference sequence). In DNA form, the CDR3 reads TGTGCCAGTAGTGACAGGGTGACCTACGAGCAGTACTTC. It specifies CASSDRVTYEQYF.

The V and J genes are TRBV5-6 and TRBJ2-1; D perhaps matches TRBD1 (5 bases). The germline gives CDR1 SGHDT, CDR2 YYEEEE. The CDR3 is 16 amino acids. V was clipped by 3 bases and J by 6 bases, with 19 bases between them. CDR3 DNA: TGTGCCAGCAGCTGGGGCAACTCAAAAGCACTCAATGAGCAGTTCTTC. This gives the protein CASSWGNSKALNEQFF.

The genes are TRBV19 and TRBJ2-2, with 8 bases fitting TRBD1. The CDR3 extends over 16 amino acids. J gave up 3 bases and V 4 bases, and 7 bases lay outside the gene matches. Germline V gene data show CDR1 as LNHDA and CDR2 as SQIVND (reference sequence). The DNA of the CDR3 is TGTGCCAGTAGTAATTCGAGACAGGGGTACACCGGGGAGCTGTTTTTT. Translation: CASSNSRQGYTGELFF.

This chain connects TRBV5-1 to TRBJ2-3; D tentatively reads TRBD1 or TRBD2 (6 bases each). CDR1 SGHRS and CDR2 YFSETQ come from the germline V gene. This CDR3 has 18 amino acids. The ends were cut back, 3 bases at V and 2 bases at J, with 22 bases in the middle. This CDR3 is CASSSPKNRQDYTDTQYF. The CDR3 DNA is TGCGCCAGCAGCTCACCAAAGAACCGACAGGACTACACAGATACGCAGTATTTT.

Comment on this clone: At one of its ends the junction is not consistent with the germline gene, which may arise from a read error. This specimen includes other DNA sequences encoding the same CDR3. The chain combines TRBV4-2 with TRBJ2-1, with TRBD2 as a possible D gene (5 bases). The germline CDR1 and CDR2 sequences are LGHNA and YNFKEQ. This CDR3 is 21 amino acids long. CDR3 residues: CASSQDYVGGRLAGSYNEQFF. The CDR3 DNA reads TGTGCCAGCAGTCAAGATTACGTTGGAGGTCGGCTAGCCGGTTCCTACAATGAGCAGTTCTTC.

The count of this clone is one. As DNA, the CDR3 is TGTGCCAGCAGCCCAACCAACCGACAGGGGGCGGACACTGAAGCTTTCTTT. It specifies CASSPTNRQGADTEAFF. The chain combines TRBV7-2 with TRBJ1-1; 10 bases fit TRBD1. The trim removed 5 bases at V and 3 bases at J, leaving 12 bases unmatched. CDR3 length equals 17 residues. Looked up from germline, CDR1 is SGHTA and CDR2 is FQGNSA.

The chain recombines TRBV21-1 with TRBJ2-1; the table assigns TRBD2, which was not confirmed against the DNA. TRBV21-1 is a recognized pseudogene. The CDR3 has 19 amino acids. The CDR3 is CASSKEVAVSPRVGNEQFF. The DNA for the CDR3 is TGTGCCAGCAGCAAAGAGGTAGCGGTCTCCCCGAGGGTGGGCAATGAGCAGTTCTTC.

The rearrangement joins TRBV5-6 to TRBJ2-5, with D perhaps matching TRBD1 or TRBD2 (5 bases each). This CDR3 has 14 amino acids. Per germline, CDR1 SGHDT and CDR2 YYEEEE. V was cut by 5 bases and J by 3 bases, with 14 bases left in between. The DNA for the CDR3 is TGTGCCAGCAGTAGGGACGGGCGGGAAGAGACCCAGTACTTC. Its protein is CASSRDGREETQYF.

CDR3 sequence: CASSLRHSTYNEQFF. The CDR3 DNA is TGCGCCAGCAGCTTGCGGCACAGTACTTACAATGAGCAGTTCTTC. The chain employs TRBV5-1 and TRBJ2-1, with D unresolved. CDR1 and CDR2 from the germline V gene are SGHRS and YFSETQ. The CDR3 is made up of 15 amino acids. Between the trimmed V and J ends, which lost 1 base and 4 bases, there was a span of 12 bases.

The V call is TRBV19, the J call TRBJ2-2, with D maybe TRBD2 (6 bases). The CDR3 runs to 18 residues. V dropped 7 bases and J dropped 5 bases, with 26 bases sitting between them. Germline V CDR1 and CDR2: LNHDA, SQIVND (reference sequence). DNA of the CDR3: TGTGCCAGTAAAAACTCTTTATTCGGGACTCGGGGGACCGGGGAGCTGTTTTTT. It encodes CASKNSLFGTRGTGELFF. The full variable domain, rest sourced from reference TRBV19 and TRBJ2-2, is DGGITQSPKYLFRKEGQNVTLSCEQNLNHDAMYWYRQDPGQGLRLIYYSQIVNDFQKGDIAEGYSVSREKKESFPLTVTSAQKNPTAFYLCASKNSLFGTRGTGELFFGEGSRLTVL.

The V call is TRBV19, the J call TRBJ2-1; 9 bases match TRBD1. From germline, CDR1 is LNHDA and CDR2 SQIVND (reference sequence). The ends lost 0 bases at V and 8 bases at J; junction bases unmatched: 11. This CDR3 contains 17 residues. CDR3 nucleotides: TGTGCCAGTAGTATAGACAGCGGGACAGGGCCGGTAGATGAGCAGTTCTTC. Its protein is CASSIDSGTGPVDEQFF.

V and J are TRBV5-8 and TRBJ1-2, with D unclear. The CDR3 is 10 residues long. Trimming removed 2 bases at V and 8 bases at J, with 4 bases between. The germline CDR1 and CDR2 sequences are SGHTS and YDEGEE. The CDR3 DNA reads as TGTGCCAGCAGCTTAGGAGGCTACACCTTC. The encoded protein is CASSLGGYTF.

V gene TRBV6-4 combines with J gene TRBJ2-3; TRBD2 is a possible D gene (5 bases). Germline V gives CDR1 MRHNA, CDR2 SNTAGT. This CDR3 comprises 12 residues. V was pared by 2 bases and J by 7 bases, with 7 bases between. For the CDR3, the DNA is TGTGCCAGCAGTGACCGGAGGAATACGCAGTATTTT. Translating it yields CASSDRRNTQYF.